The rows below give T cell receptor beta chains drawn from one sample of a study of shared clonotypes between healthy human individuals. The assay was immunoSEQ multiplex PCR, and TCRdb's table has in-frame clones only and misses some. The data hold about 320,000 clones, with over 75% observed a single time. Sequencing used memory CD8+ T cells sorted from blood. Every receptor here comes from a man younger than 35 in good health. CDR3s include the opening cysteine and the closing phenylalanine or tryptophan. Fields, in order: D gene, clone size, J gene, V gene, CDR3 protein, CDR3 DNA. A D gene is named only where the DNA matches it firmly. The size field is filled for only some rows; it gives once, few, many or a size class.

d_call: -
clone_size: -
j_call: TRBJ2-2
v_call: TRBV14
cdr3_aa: CASSQLGEWVRAELFF
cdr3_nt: TGTGCCAGCAGCCAGCTTGGGGAATGGGTGAGAGCGGAGCTGTTTTTT

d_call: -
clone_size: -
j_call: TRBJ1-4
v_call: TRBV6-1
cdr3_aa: CASSGTDSNEKLFF
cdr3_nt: TGTGCCAGCAGTGGGACTGACTCTAATGAAAAACTGTTTTTT

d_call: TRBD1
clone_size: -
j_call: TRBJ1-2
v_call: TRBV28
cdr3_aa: CASSLQDRGIWGNYGYTF
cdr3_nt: TGTGCCAGCAGCCTGCAGGACAGGGGAATTTGGGGAAACTATGGCTACACCTTC

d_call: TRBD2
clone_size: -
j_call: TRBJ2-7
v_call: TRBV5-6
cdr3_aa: CASSLGGGNEQYF
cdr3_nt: TGTGCCAGCAGCTTAGGCGGGGGGAACGAGCAGTACTTC

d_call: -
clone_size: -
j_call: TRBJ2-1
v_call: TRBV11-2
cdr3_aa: CASSLDLRGAYNEQFF
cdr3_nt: TGTGCCAGCAGCTTAGATCTCCGGGGCGCCTACAATGAGCAGTTCTTC

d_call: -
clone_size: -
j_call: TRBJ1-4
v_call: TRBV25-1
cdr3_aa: CASSELERDEKLFF
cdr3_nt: TGTGCCAGCAGTGAATTGGAAAGGGATGAAAAACTGTTTTTT

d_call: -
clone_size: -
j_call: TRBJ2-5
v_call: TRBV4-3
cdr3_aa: CASSQVGDHQETQYF
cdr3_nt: TGCGCCAGCAGCCAAGTCGGGGACCACCAAGAGACCCAGTACTTC

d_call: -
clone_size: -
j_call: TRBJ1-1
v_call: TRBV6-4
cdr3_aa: CASSYGMNTEAFF
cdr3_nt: TGTGCCAGCAGCTACGGTATGAACACTGAAGCTTTCTTT

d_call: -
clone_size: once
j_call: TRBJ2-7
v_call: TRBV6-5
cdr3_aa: CASSSLPFAGEQYF
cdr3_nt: TGTGCCAGCAGTTCCCTTCCTTTTGCCGGGGAGCAGTACTTC

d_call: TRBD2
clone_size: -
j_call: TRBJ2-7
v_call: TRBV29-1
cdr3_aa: CSVEGSGSYEQYF
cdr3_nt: TGCAGCGTTGAGGGTAGCGGGAGTTACGAGCAGTACTTC

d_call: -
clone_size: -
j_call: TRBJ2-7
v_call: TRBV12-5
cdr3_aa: CASMRGPYEQYF
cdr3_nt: TGTGCTAGTATGAGGGGACCCTACGAGCAGTACTTC

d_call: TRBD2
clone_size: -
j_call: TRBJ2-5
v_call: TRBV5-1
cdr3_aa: CASSSPSGWWETQYF
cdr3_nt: TGCGCCAGCAGCAGCCCTAGCGGGTGGTGGGAGACCCAGTACTTC

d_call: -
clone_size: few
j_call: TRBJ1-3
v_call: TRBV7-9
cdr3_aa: CASSALSEVSGNTIYF
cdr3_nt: TGTGCCAGCAGCGCCTTATCAGAAGTCTCTGGAAACACCATATATTTT

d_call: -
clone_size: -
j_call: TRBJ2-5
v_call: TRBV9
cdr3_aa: CASSVGSDTQETQYF
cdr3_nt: TGTGCCAGCAGCGTGGGCTCAGATACACAAGAGACCCAGTACTTC

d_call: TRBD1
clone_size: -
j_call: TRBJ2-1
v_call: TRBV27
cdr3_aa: CASSPGTGVKEQFF
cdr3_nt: TGTGCCAGCAGTCCAGGGACAGGGGTGAAGGAGCAGTTCTTC

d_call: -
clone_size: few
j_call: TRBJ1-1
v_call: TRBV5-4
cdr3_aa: CASSLVGAATEAFF
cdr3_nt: TGTGCCAGCAGCTTGGTGGGGGCGGCTACTGAAGCTTTCTTT